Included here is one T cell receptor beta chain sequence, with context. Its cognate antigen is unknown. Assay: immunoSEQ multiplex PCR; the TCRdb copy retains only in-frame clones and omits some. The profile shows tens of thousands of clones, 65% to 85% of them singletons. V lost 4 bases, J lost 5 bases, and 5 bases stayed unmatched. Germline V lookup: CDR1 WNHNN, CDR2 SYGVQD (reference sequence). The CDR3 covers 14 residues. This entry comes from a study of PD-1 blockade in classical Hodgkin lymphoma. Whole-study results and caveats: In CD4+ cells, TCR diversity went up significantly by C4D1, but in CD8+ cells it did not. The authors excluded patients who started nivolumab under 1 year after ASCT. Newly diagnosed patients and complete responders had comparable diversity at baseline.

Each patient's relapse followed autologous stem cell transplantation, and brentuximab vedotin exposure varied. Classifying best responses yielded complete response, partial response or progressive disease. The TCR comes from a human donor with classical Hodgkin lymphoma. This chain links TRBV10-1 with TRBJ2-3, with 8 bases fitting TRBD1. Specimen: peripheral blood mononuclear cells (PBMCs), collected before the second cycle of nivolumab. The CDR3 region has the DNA TGCGCCAGCAGTGCGTTGGACAGGGAAGATACGCAGTATTTT. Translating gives CASSALDREDTQYF.